This T cell receptor (beta chain) is drawn from a study of breast tumors, draining lymph nodes, adjacent tissues. Findings and caveats of the study: Luminal-like breast cancer showed significantly higher tumor–nontumor repertoire similarity than basal-like. The lymph node origin of tumor T cells was framed as consistent with a hypothesis, not demonstrated. Tumor repertoires ranked between lymph nodes and nontumor tissue in diversity, with V and J gene preferences. Data fit most tumor T cells coming from lymph node, expanding in tumor.

TCRdb re-called the multiplex PCR reads with MiXCR, one entry per CDR3 protein. Of 150,000 to 200,000 distinct CDR3 sequences listed, approximately 33% are singletons. Comments on this clonotype: The antigen is unknown.

The lymph nodes were axillary draining lymph nodes from breast cancer patients. Germline V gene lookup returns CDR1 MNHEY and CDR2 SVGAGI. The CDR3 has 16 residues. Germline trimming cut 4 bases from V and 6 bases from J; bases unmatched to any gene: 10. The TCR comes from a female donor with breast cancer. Some clones in this sample may be carry-over from other donors' samples. This rearrangement joins TRBV6-5 to TRBJ2-1; 9 bases agree with TRBD2. The sample taken for sequencing was axillary lymph node tissue. CDR3 sequence reads: CASSFEGAGGFNEQFF. The CDR3 DNA follows: TGTGCCAGCAGTTTCGAGGGAGCGGGAGGATTCAATGAGCAGTTCTTC.